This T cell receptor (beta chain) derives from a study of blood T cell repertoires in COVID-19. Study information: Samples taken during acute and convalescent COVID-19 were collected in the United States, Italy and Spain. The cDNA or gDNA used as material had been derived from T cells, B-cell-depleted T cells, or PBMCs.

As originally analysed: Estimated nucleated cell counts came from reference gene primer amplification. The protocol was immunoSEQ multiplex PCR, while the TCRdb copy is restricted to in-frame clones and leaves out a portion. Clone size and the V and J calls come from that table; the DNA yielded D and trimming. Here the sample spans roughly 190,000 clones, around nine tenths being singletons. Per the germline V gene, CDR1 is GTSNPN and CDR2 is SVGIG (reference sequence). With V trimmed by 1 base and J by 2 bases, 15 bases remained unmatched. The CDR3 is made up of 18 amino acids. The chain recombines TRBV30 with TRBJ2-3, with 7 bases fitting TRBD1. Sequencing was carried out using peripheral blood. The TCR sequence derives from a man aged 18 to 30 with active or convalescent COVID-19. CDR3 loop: CAWSDTPGQRVVTDTQYF. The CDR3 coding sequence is TGTGCCTGGAGTGATACGCCGGGACAGAGAGTCGTCACAGATACGCAGTATTTT.